This T cell receptor beta chain stems from a study of blood T cell repertoires in COVID-19. Germline V gene sequence: CDR1 LNHDA, CDR2 SQIVND (reference sequence). The CDR3 consists of 17 residues. Trimming stripped 3 bases from V and 1 base from J, with 18 bases between. Clones were read by immunoSEQ multiplex PCR, and TCRdb kept only the in-frame ones, dropping some. The repertoire includes about 360,000 clones, 70% to 90% of them detected once, and under 8.5% sits in the top ten. Sequencing was performed on peripheral blood. The chain couples TRBV19 to TRBJ2-5; D gene uncertain. The sequence derives from a woman aged 55-69 years with COVID-19, enrolled during active disease. Here the CDR3 DNA reads TGTGCCAGTAGTATCGGTCGGAGTCCAGCGATCCAAGAGACCCAGTACTTC. This sequence encodes CASSIGRSPAIQETQYF.